Listed below are T cell receptor beta chains from one sample, sequenced in a study of neurological immune-mediated disorders. TCRdb fed the 5' RACE reads into MiXCR, producing one record per CDR3 protein. The sample records under 45,000 distinct CDR3 sequences, 14% being singletons. The sample comprised CD4+ T cells from blood. The origin of the receptors is a woman aged 55-75 years with HTLV-1-associated myelopathy (HAM/TSP). Both conserved end residues are part of each CDR3. D genes are given only for firm matches. Part of the rows lack a size; the others show once, few, many or a class for expanded clones.

V,D,J,size,DNA,CDR3
TRBV12-3/TRBV12-4,TRBD2,TRBJ2-3,.,TGTGCCAGCAGGATCGAGCGGGGGGGCCATGATACGCAGTATTTT,CASRIERGGHDTQYF
TRBV20-1,.,TRBJ1-3,many,TGCAGTGCTAGAGATTCCGGGGGCGGAAACACCATATATTTT,CSARDSGGGNTIYF
TRBV20-1,.,TRBJ1-1,many,TGCAGTGCTACCACCACATTGAACACTGAAGCTTTCTTT,CSATTTLNTEAFF
TRBV19,.,TRBJ2-2,many,TGTGCCAGTAGTGCAAACAGGGACACCGGGGAGCTGTTTTTT,CASSANRDTGELFF
TRBV20-1,.,TRBJ1-2,many,TGCAGTGCTAGTAGGGGGGGCGACTATGGCTACACCTTC,CSASRGGDYGYTF
TRBV7-2,.,TRBJ1-2,many,TGTGCCAGCAGCGTCCAGGGTTCGGATGGCTACACCTTC,CASSVQGSDGYTF
TRBV7-2,.,TRBJ2-6,many,TGTGCCAGCAGCTTCGTTCGGGCGGGGTTTTCTGGGGCCAACGTCCTGACTTTC,CASSFVRAGFSGANVLTF
TRBV7-8,.,TRBJ2-3,many,TGTGCCAGCAGCACAACCGGGACAATCACAGATACGCAGTATTTT,CASSTTGTITDTQYF
TRBV4-1,TRBD1,TRBJ1-6,once,TGCGCCAGCAGCCAAGAGGGACAGTATAATTCACCCCTCCACTTT,CASSQEGQYNSPLHF
TRBV5-1,.,TRBJ2-1,few,TGCGCCAGCAGCTTGCGCGGGGCTACGAGCTCCTACAATGAGCAGTTCTTC,CASSLRGATSSYNEQFF
TRBV12-3/TRBV12-4,TRBD1,TRBJ2-7,many,TGTGCCAGCACCGGACAGGGTAGAATCAACGAGCAGTACTTC,CASTGQGRINEQYF
TRBV29-1,.,TRBJ2-3,few,TGCAGCGTTGACCTGGTCCCAGGGACCCCTCAGGCGCAGTATTTT,CSVDLVPGTPQAQYF
TRBV3-1,.,TRBJ2-5,many,TGTGCCAGCAGCCAAAGTCCCGGCGGCCAAGAGACCCAGTACTTC,CASSQSPGGQETQYF
TRBV7-7,TRBD2,TRBJ2-7,.,TGTGCCAGCAGCTTAGCAGGGGGTAGCGGGGCCTACGAGCAGTACTTC,CASSLAGGSGAYEQYF
TRBV5-1,.,TRBJ2-3,.,TGCGCCAGCAGCCTCACCGCGACTGGGGCGGCAGATACGCAGTATTTT,CASSLTATGAADTQYF
TRBV27,.,TRBJ1-2,many,TGTGCCAGCAGTTTACGGCGGGGGCCGGTCTATGGCTACACCTTC,CASSLRRGPVYGYTF
TRBV2,TRBD1,TRBJ1-5,many,TGTGCCAGCAGTCGACAGGGAAGGAATCAGCCCCAGCATTTT,CASSRQGRNQPQHF
TRBV20-1,TRBD1,TRBJ1-2,many,TGCAGTGCTAAGACAGGGCTTGTCTATGGCTACACCTTC,CSAKTGLVYGYTF
TRBV18,TRBD1,TRBJ1-6,many,TGTGCCAGCTCACTTGGACAGGGTAATTCACCCCTCCACTTT,CASSLGQGNSPLHF
TRBV7-9,TRBD2,TRBJ2-7,many,TGTGCCAGCAGCTTACTGCTAGCGGGGGCCTACGAGCAGTACTTC,CASSLLLAGAYEQYF
TRBV5-5,TRBD1,TRBJ1-4,many,TGTGCCAGCAGCGAAGGGACAGGGGGTTACTCAGGCGAAAAACTGTTTTTT,CASSEGTGGYSGEKLFF
TRBV29-1,.,TRBJ1-1,.,TGCAGCGGGGTTGTGGGGCGAAACACTGAAGCTTTCTTT,CSGVVGRNTEAFF
TRBV5-1,TRBD2,TRBJ2-3,many,TGCGCCAGCAGCTTGGACGGGGGGGCGGTCGATACGCAGTATTTT,CASSLDGGAVDTQYF
TRBV2,.,TRBJ2-3,many,TGTGCCAGGGGGGTCGGAGGCTCAGATACGCAGTATTTT,CARGVGGSDTQYF
TRBV6-5,.,TRBJ2-6,many,TGTGCCAGCAGTTTACAGGGCCCTGGGGCCAACGTCCTGACTTTC,CASSLQGPGANVLTF
TRBV6-5,.,TRBJ2-5,many,TGTGCCAGCAGTCCTAGCCGCGTTCGCCAAGAGACCCAGTACTTC,CASSPSRVRQETQYF
TRBV20-1,.,TRBJ1-1,many,TGCAGTGCTAGAGATAGACGGGGGATGAACACTGAAGCTTTCTTT,CSARDRRGMNTEAFF
TRBV6-5,TRBD2,TRBJ2-4,many,TGTGCCAGCAGTACGGGACTACAAAACATTCAGTACTTC,CASSTGLQNIQYF
TRBV29-1,TRBD2,TRBJ2-1,many,TGCAGCGTTGATGCCGGGACTAACTACAATGAGCAGTTCTTC,CSVDAGTNYNEQFF
TRBV7-8,.,TRBJ1-2,many,TGTGCCAGCACCCTGCTCAGGGATACCCTAGGAAGCTACACCTTC,CASTLLRDTLGSYTF
TRBV6-6,TRBD1,TRBJ1-4,many,TGTGCCAGCAGCTCGCCGGGACAGGGTCTCAGGGAAAAACTGTTTTTT,CASSSPGQGLREKLFF
TRBV24-1,.,TRBJ1-4,.,TGTGCAACTAATGAAAAACTGTTTTTT,CATNEKLFF
TRBV27,.,TRBJ1-5,medium-sized,TGTGCCAGCAGCCGCAATCCCGGACAGCCCCAGCATTTT,CASSRNPGQPQHF
TRBV7-2,.,TRBJ2-5,many,TGTGCCAGCAGCTTAGGGTTATTAGCCCTAGAGACCCAGTACTTC,CASSLGLLALETQYF
TRBV4-2,.,TRBJ2-7,many,TGTGCCAGCAGCCAAGCCGCAGGGCAGGGGATCTACGAGCAGTACTTC,CASSQAAGQGIYEQYF
TRBV5-6,.,TRBJ1-2,medium-sized,TGTGCCAGCAGCCCTCTTCGACAGATTCATGGCTACACCTTC,CASSPLRQIHGYTF
TRBV6-6,.,TRBJ1-6,.,TGTGCCAGCAGTACTCCCAATTCACCCCTCCACTTT,CASSTPNSPLHF
TRBV20-1,.,TRBJ1-2,medium-sized,TGCAGTGCTCAGACGGGACGTGGCTATGGCTACACCTTC,CSAQTGRGYGYTF
TRBV5-6,.,TRBJ2-2,many,TGTGCCAGCAGCTTGGTTCTCGGACTATTGACCGGGGAGCTGTTTTTT,CASSLVLGLLTGELFF
TRBV4-1,.,TRBJ1-1,many,TGCGCCAGCAGCCATCCTGACAAGGACAACACTGAAGCTTTCTTT,CASSHPDKDNTEAFF
TRBV5-5,.,TRBJ1-5,many,TGTGCCAGCAGCCCGGATATCTATCAGCCCCAGCATTTT,CASSPDIYQPQHF
TRBV20-1,TRBD1,TRBJ2-1,many,TGCAGTGCTCGTACCGGGACAGGGGGTGTCAATGAGCAGTTCTTC,CSARTGTGGVNEQFF